The 21 T cell receptor beta chains given below trace back to one sample, sequenced in a study of blood T cells in healthy people across ages. Next came a second PCR, run for about 7 to 12 cycles, which used a sample-barcoded 5' primer along with a J-beta primer mix. TCRdb re-analysed the 5' RACE reads in MiXCR, keeping a single row per CDR3 protein. Here the sample spans about 400,000 distinct CDR3 sequences, more than 45% being singletons. What was sequenced was blood. Receptors were obtained from a man aged 55 to 70 in good health.

This rearrangement joins TRBV25-1 to TRBJ2-7, with unresolved D. This CDR3 is built from 15 residues. V lost 6 bases, J lost 4 bases, and 19 bases lay in between. Germline CDR1 reads MGHDK; CDR2 reads SYGVNS. Here the CDR3 reads CASSLRTGVGYEQYF. In nucleotides, the CDR3 is TGTGCCAGCAGCCTCCGAACGGGCGTCGGGTACGAGCAGTACTTC.

This chain connects TRBV30 to TRBJ1-5; 8 bases align to TRBD1. CDR1 and CDR2 from the germline V gene are GTSNPN and SVGIG (reference sequence). This CDR3 has 15 amino acids. Trimming took 7 bases from V and 7 from J; bases not matched to a gene: 15. The CDR3 is CASSVRTGRGQPQHF. For the CDR3, the DNA is TGTGCCTCTTCAGTTAGGACAGGGAGGGGCCAGCCCCAGCATTTT.

This clonotype appeared a few times. The chain couples TRBV4-3 to TRBJ2-3; TRBD1 matches 8 bases. J was trimmed by 4 bases and V by 0 bases; bases with no gene match: 6. The germline gives CDR1 LGHNA, CDR2 YSLEER. CDR3 size: 16 residues. The CDR3 DNA sequence: TGCGCCAGCAGCCAAGATCGGGCAGGGGGCGCAGATACGCAGTATTTT. This encodes CASSQDRAGGADTQYF.

The chain employs TRBV20-1 and TRBJ1-5; no clear D. Germline V gene data show CDR1 as DFQATT and CDR2 as SNEGSKA (reference sequence). V was shortened by 5 bases and J by 2 bases, with 7 bases between the two germline ends. The CDR3 is 12 residues long. CDR3 DNA: TGCAGTGCTCCGAGGGGCAATCAGCCCCAGCATTTT. Translating gives CSAPRGNQPQHF.

The V call is TRBV12-3 or TRBV12-4, the J call TRBJ1-2, with D unresolved. CDR3 length: 15 residues. The ends were cut back, 4 bases at V and 8 bases at J, with 20 bases in the middle. Here the CDR3 DNA reads TGTGCCAGCAGTTGCCCTACTGATCCGCTTACGGGCTACACCTTC. This translates into CASSCPTDPLTGYTF.

This chain joins TRBV9 and TRBJ2-7; 9 bases are shared with TRBD1. The CDR3 runs 15 residues. The J segment lost 7 bases and the V segment lost 3 bases, leaving 11 bases of the junction unmatched. In germline, CDR1 is SGDLS, CDR2 YYNGEE. In DNA form, the CDR3 reads TGTGCCAGCAGCGGACTACAGGGGGCTCTGGGGGAGCAGTACTTC. This sequence encodes CASSGLQGALGEQYF.

This clonotype was counted ten times or more. The rearrangement joins TRBV5-1 to TRBJ2-5; D tentatively reads TRBD1 or TRBD2 (5 bases each). CDR1 is SGHRS and CDR2 is YFSETQ in the germline V gene. With 0 bases removed from V and 7 bases from J, the gap between germline ends came to 25 bases. This CDR3 is built from 18 residues. CDR3 residues: CASSLVGDEIRREWTQYF. CDR3 sequence (DNA): TGCGCCAGCAGCTTGGTGGGGGACGAGATCAGAAGAGAATGGACCCAGTACTTC.

The rearrangement links TRBV20-1 to TRBJ2-5; TRBD1 aligns across 8 bases. The end of the DNA fits TRBJ2-7 better, so the J call may be wrong. The germline V gene has CDR1 DFQATT and CDR2 SNEGSKA (reference sequence). This CDR3 comprises 17 residues. CDR3 in DNA: TGCAGTGCTAGCCCAGGGGGCGGTGATAATTCACCTTACGAGCAGTACTTC. Protein: CSASPGGGDNSPYEQYF.

The sample holds one count of this clonotype. This chain joins TRBV28 and TRBJ2-7; TRBD1 matches 7 bases. CDR1 is MDHEN, CDR2 SYDVKM, per germline. This CDR3 spans 12 amino acids. V gave up 8 bases and J gave up 4 bases; unmatched junction bases: 5. For the CDR3, the DNA is TGTGCCAGCCAGACAGGGTATTACGAGCAGTACTTC. This encodes CASQTGYYEQYF.

The chain employs TRBV28 and TRBJ1-2, with D possibly being TRBD1 (6 bases). The CDR3 is made up of 14 amino acids. Germline V gene sequence: CDR1 MDHEN, CDR2 SYDVKM. The V and J ends lost 5 bases and 0 bases respectively, with 10 bases between them. The chain's CDR3 is CASSPGTTNYGYTF. The DNA for the CDR3 is TGTGCCAGCAGTCCCGGGACAACTAACTATGGCTACACCTTC.

The rearrangement uses TRBV30 and TRBJ2-7; unclear D gene. Germline values: CDR1 GTSNPN, CDR2 SVGIG (reference sequence). V was pared by 5 bases and J by 0 bases, with 11 bases between. This CDR3 is built from 13 residues. The CDR3 is CAWGIMSSYEQYF. CDR3 DNA sequence: TGTGCCTGGGGGATTATGAGCTCCTACGAGCAGTACTTC.

The chain joins TRBV27 to TRBJ2-3, with D uncertain. Trimming took 0 bases from V and 7 from J, leaving 11 bases between them. The CDR3 covers 14 residues. Per the germline V gene, CDR1 is MNHEY and CDR2 is SMNVEV (reference sequence). DNA of the CDR3: TGTGCCAGCAGTTTATCCCAGGTGGGGAATACGCAGTATTTT. It codes for CASSLSQVGNTQYF.

This clonotype was observed many times. V usage is TRBV29-1 and J usage is TRBJ2-3, with 10 bases aligning to TRBD2. The J segment lost 3 bases and the V segment lost 7 bases, leaving 16 bases of the junction unmatched. This CDR3 is built from 17 residues. Germline CDR1 SQVTM, CDR2 ANQGSEA. The CDR3 bases are TGCAGCGCCACTCCTAGCGGGGGCGCCTCCCGGACAGATACGCAGTATTTT. Translated, it gives CSATPSGGASRTDTQYF.

This clonotype was counted many times. The genes are TRBV7-3 and TRBJ2-3; D possibly corresponds to TRBD1 (6 bases). Germline V gives CDR1 SGHTA, CDR2 FQGTGA. Trimming took off 4 bases at V and 2 bases at J, with 13 bases between the two ends. CDR3 length: 15 residues. The CDR3 region has the DNA TGTGCCAGCAGCTCTCAGGGGCTGAACACAGATACGCAGTATTTT. Its translation is CASSSQGLNTDTQYF.

This chain joins TRBV29-1 and TRBJ2-3; TRBD1 matches at 7 bases. The germline gives CDR1 SQVTM, CDR2 ANQGSEA. The CDR3 covers 14 residues. Trimming took 7 bases from V and 1 from J; bases not matched to a gene: 8. The CDR3 sequence is CSGVNRGRTDTQYF. In DNA form, the CDR3 reads TGCAGCGGGGTGAACAGGGGCCGCACAGATACGCAGTATTTT.

The chain uses TRBV5-5 and TRBJ2-5, with 8 bases lining up with TRBD1. V was clipped by 3 bases and J by 11 bases; unmatched bases: 15. The CDR3 loop spans 15 amino acids. CDR1 is SGHKS, CDR2 YYEKEE, per germline (reference sequence). This CDR3 is CASSSGQGPYNEQYF. The CDR3 nucleotides are TGTGCCAGCAGCTCCGGACAGGGTCCCTACAATGAGCAGTACTTC.

This clonotype has more than one count but fewer than ten. The genes are TRBV11-2 and TRBJ1-4; TRBD1 is a possible D gene (5 bases). The CDR3 length is 14 residues. Germline V CDR1 and CDR2: SGHAT, FQNNGV. V was clipped by 3 bases and J by 7 bases, with 12 bases between them. The CDR3 DNA reads TGTGCCAGCAGCTTCGGGCAGGGAACTGAAAAACTGTTTTTT. It codes for CASSFGQGTEKLFF.

A few counts support this clonotype. The chain uses TRBV4-2 and TRBJ1-4; TRBD1 might be the D (6 bases). CDR3 length: 16 residues. V was clipped by 0 bases and J by 6 bases, with 14 bases between them. From germline, CDR1 is LGHNA and CDR2 YNFKEQ. For the CDR3, the DNA is TGTGCCAGCAGCCAAGAAGTAGGACAGCGGCATGAAAAACTGTTTTTT. Protein sequence: CASSQEVGQRHEKLFF.

This clonotype appeared a few times. This rearrangement joins TRBV6-1 to TRBJ2-5; the D is unclear. The CDR3 consists of 14 residues. The germline V gene encodes CDR1 MNHNS and CDR2 SASEGT. V lost 0 bases, J lost 3 bases, and 8 bases lay in between. The CDR3 coding sequence is TGTGCCAGCAGTGAAGCGGCCGTTAAAGAGACCCAGTACTTC. Amino acids: CASSEAAVKETQYF.

This clonotype was detected only a few times. This may arise from a read error, as a much more abundant clone is one base away. The chain is built from TRBV20-1 and TRBJ2-6, with D uncertain. The CDR3 consists of 13 residues. The V and J ends lost 1 base and 3 bases respectively, with 4 bases between them. The germline CDR1 and CDR2 sequences are DFQATT and SNEGSKA (reference sequence). CDR3: CSARGDGANVLTF. CDR3 DNA: TGCAGTGCTAGAGGAGATGGGGCCAACGTCCTGACTTTC.

The sample holds one count of this clonotype. The chain couples TRBV7-2 to TRBJ2-5; tentatively, D is TRBD2 (6 bases). The J call may be faulty, since TRBJ2-7 better matches the DNA end. The CDR3 is 11 amino acids. Germline V gives CDR1 SGHTA, CDR2 FQGNSA. The chain's CDR3 is CARTGGVEQYF. In DNA, the CDR3 is TGTGCCCGCACCGGGGGTGTCGAGCAGTACTTC.